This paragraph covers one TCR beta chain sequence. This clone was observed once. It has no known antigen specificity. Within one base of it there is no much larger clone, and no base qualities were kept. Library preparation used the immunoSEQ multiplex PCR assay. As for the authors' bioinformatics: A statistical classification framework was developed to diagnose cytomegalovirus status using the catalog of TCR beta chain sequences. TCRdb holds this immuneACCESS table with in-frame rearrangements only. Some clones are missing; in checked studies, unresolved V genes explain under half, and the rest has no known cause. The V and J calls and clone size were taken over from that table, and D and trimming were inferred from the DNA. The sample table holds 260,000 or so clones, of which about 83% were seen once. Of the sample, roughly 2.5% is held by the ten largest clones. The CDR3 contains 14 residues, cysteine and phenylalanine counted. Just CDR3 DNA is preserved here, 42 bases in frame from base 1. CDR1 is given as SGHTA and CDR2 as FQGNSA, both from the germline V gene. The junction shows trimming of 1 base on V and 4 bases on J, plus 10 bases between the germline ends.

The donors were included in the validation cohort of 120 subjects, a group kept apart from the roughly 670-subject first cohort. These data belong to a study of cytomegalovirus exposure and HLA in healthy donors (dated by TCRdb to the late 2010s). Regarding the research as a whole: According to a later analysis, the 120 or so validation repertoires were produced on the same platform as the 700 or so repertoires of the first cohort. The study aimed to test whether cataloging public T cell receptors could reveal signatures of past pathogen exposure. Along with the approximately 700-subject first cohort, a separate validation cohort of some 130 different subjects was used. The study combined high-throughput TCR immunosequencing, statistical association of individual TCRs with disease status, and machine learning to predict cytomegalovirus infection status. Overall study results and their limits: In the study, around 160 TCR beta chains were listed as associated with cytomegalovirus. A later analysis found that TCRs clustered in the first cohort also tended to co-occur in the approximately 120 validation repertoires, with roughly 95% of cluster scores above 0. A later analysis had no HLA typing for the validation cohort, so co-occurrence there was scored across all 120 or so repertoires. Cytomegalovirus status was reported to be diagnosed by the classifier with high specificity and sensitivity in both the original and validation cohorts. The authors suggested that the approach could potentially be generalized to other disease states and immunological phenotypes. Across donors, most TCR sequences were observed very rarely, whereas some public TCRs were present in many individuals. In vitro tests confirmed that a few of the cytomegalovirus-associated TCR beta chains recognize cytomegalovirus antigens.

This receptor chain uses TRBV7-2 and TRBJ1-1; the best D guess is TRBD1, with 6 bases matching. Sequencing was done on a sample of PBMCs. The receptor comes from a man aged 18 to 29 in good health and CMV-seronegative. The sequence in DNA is TGTGCCAGCAGCTTAGATCAAGGGGGCACTGAAGCTTTCTTT. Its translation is CASSLDQGGTEAFF.